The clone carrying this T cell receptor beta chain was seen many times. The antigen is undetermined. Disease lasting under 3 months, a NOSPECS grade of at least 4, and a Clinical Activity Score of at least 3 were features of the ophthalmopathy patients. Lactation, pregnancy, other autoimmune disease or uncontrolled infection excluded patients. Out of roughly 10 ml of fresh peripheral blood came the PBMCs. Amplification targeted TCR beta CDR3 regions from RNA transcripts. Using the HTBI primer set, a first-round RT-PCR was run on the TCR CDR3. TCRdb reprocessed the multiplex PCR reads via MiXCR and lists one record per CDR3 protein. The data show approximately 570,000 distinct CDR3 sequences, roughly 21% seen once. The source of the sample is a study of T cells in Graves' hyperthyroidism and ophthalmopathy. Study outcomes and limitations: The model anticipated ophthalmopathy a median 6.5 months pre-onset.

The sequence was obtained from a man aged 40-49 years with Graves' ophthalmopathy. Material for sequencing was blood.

The CDR3 sequence: CASSSGLAGGSLSYEQYF. The DNA for the CDR3 is TGCGCCAGCAGCTCGGGACTAGCGGGCGGATCACTCTCCTACGAGCAGTACTTC. The rearrangement uses TRBV5-1 and TRBJ2-7; 12 nucleotides line up with TRBD2. Trimming removed 3 bases from V and 0 bases from J; junction bases left unmatched: 10. Germline values: CDR1 SGHRS, CDR2 YFSETQ. This CDR3 is 18 amino acids long.